These T cell receptor beta chains were read from a single sample in a study of blood T cell repertoires in COVID-19. The repertoire was sequenced with immunoSEQ multiplex PCR; TCRdb's copy has only in-frame clones and lacks some. The sample includes more than 300,000 clones, roughly 90% of them seen just once. Source material: PBMCs or T cells enriched from blood (not recorded which). Receptor source: a woman in her 30s who had been exposed to COVID-19. CDR3s include the opening cysteine and the closing phenylalanine or tryptophan. The order of the fields is V gene, clone size, J gene, D gene, CDR3 protein, CDR3 DNA. The D gene is left open where the match is weak. Not every row has a clone size; where given, it reads once, few, many or a size class.

>TRBV2|-|TRBJ1-2|TRBD1
CASSGGTGTNYGYTF
TGTGCCAGCAGTGGGGGGACAGGGACTAACTATGGCTACACCTTC
>TRBV29-1|-|TRBJ1-1|-
CSVALGGGTEAFF
TGCAGCGTGGCCCTAGGGGGGGGCACTGAAGCTTTCTTT
>TRBV7-9|-|TRBJ2-7|-
CASSLDQGYEQYF
TGTGCCAGCAGCTTAGATCAGGGTTACGAGCAGTACTTC
>TRBV2|-|TRBJ2-1|TRBD1
CASRMGQSDEQFF
TGTGCCAGCAGGATGGGACAGTCGGATGAGCAGTTCTTC
>TRBV13|-|TRBJ2-2|-
CASSLYTGELFF
TGTGCCAGCAGCTTATATACCGGGGAGCTGTTTTTT
>TRBV6-5|once|TRBJ1-2|TRBD1
CASSQGARGYTF
TGTGCCAGCAGTCAGGGGGCTCGTGGCTACACCTTC
>TRBV20-1|-|TRBJ1-2|-
CSLRVNYGYTF
TGCAGTTTGCGGGTTAACTATGGCTACACCTTC
>TRBV6-2/TRBV6-3|-|TRBJ1-1|-
CASSWMTRLNTEAFF
TGTGCCAGCAGTTGGATGACAAGACTGAACACTGAAGCTTTCTTT
>TRBV7-8|-|TRBJ2-3|TRBD2
CASSLTSGGYTNTQYF
TGTGCCAGCAGCTTAACCAGCGGGGGGTACACGAATACGCAGTATTTT
>TRBV6-2/TRBV6-3|few|TRBJ1-2|TRBD1
CASSYFRTGGSYGYTF
TGTGCCAGCAGTTACTTCAGGACAGGGGGCAGCTATGGCTACACCTTC
>TRBV5-1|-|TRBJ1-3|-
CASSLDSRRSSGNTIYF
TGCGCCAGCAGCTTGGATTCAAGGCGGAGCTCTGGAAACACCATATATTTT
>TRBV3-1/TRBV3-2|-|TRBJ2-3|TRBD1
CASSPYRGTDTQYF
TGTGCCAGCAGCCCGTACAGGGGAACAGATACGCAGTATTTT
>TRBV9|-|TRBJ1-2|-
CASSVEAGVGYTF
TGTGCCAGCAGCGTAGAGGCAGGGGTGGGCTACACCTTC
>TRBV11-2|-|TRBJ1-2|TRBD1
CASSNFPGQENYGYTF
TGTGCCAGCAGCAATTTTCCGGGACAGGAGAACTATGGCTACACCTTC
>TRBV30|once|TRBJ1-6|TRBD1
CAWSPSTGGLDSPLHF
TGTGCCTGGAGTCCTTCTACAGGGGGCCTCGATTCACCCCTCCACTTT
>TRBV5-1|-|TRBJ1-2|-
CASSPGPGRGYGYTF
TGCGCCAGCAGCCCCGGGCCCGGGCGGGGGTATGGCTACACCTTC
>TRBV2|-|TRBJ2-3|-
CASSRDTSTDTQYF
TGTGCCAGCAGCCGGGACACCAGCACAGATACGCAGTATTTT
>TRBV19|-|TRBJ1-3|-
CASGPRLFSGNTIYF
TGTGCCAGTGGCCCCAGGCTCTTCTCTGGAAACACCATATATTTT
>TRBV6-2/TRBV6-3|once|TRBJ2-7|TRBD1
CASSFSGGRSYEQYF
TGTGCCAGCAGTTTCTCAGGGGGCAGGTCCTACGAGCAGTACTTC
>TRBV7-6|-|TRBJ1-4|-
CASSPDWGVGEKLFF
TGTGCCAGCAGCCCGGATTGGGGCGTCGGGGAAAAACTGTTTTTT
>TRBV19|-|TRBJ2-2|TRBD1
CASSTTDRAGELFF
TGTGCCAGTAGTACTACAGACAGGGCCGGGGAGCTGTTTTTT
>TRBV29-1|-|TRBJ1-2|-
CSGLKGGFDGYTF
TGCAGCGGACTTAAGGGAGGATTTGATGGCTACACCTTC
>TRBV11-3|-|TRBJ2-1|-
CASSFLRWQGIGNEQFF
TGTGCCAGCAGCTTTCTTCGTTGGCAGGGTATTGGCAATGAGCAGTTCTTC
>TRBV7-2|-|TRBJ2-5|TRBD1
CASSLSMGTGSTSQETQYF
TGTGCCAGCAGCTTAAGTATGGGGACAGGGTCAACGTCCCAAGAGACCCAGTACTTC
>TRBV18|-|TRBJ1-1|-
CASSPGGANTEAFF
TGTGCCAGCTCACCAGGGGGGGCGAACACTGAAGCTTTCTTT
>TRBV6-5|once|TRBJ1-1|-
CASTSSQGSTEAFF
TGTGCCAGCACCTCCTCGCAGGGAAGTACTGAAGCTTTCTTT
>TRBV9|-|TRBJ1-2|TRBD1
CASSWAGGWGYTF
TGTGCCAGCTCGTGGGCAGGGGGCTGGGGCTACACCTTC
>TRBV5-1|-|TRBJ1-2|TRBD1
CASSLDETGFYGYTF
TGCGCCAGCAGCTTGGACGAGACAGGGTTCTATGGCTACACCTTC
>TRBV4-2|-|TRBJ2-2|-
CASSHPNTGELFF
TGTGCCAGCAGCCACCCTAACACCGGGGAGCTGTTTTTT
>TRBV15|few|TRBJ2-7|TRBD2
CATSRVGTRRSYEQYF
TGTGCCACCAGCAGAGTTGGGACTAGGCGGTCCTACGAGCAGTACTTC
>TRBV6-1|-|TRBJ1-1|TRBD1
CASSEARGSKDRGRRAFF
TGTGCCAGCAGTGAAGCGCGGGGATCAAAGGACAGGGGGCGGAGGGCTTTCTTT
>TRBV5-1|once|TRBJ1-2|TRBD1
CASRLDRGSGYTF
TGCGCCAGCAGATTGGACAGGGGAAGTGGCTACACCTTC
>TRBV4-2|-|TRBJ1-6|-
CASSGLTGSGSPLHF
TGTGCCAGCAGCGGACTTACAGGGTCGGGGTCACCCCTCCACTTT
>TRBV4-1|-|TRBJ2-7|TRBD2
CASSQGERGGYEQYF
TGCGCCAGCAGCCAAGGGGAACGGGGGGGTTACGAGCAGTACTTC
>TRBV30|once|TRBJ1-2|-
CAWRDVGPAGYTF
TGTGCCTGGAGGGATGTGGGGCCCGCGGGCTACACCTTC
>TRBV29-1|-|TRBJ2-1|-
CSAFRTLGNDNEQFF
TGCAGCGCTTTTAGGACTCTCGGCAATGATAATGAGCAGTTCTTC
>TRBV18|-|TRBJ2-4|-
CASSPRADAIQYF
TGTGCCAGCTCACCACGCGCGGATGCCATTCAGTACTTC